Following are 11 T cell receptor beta chains from one sample sequenced in a study of blood T cell repertoires in COVID-19. Generated by immunoSEQ multiplex PCR, the TCRdb table keeps only in-frame clones and is missing some. Of fewer than 85,000 clones listed, roughly four fifths are singletons. The sequenced sample was peripheral blood. The receptors come from a human donor in a cohort sampled during active COVID-19.

This chain joins TRBV13 and TRBJ2-5, with 9 positions matching TRBD1. This CDR3 is 14 amino acids long. V dropped 8 bases and J dropped 6; count of bases not matched to a gene: 10. The germline CDR1 and CDR2 sequences are PRHDT and FYEKMQ (reference sequence). The chain's CDR3 is CASQGGTGLKTQYF. DNA of the CDR3: TGTGCCAGCCAGGGGGGGACAGGGTTGAAGACCCAGTACTTC.

J is TRBJ1-6 and V is TRBV27, with TRBD1 identical over 9 bases. The junction had 6 bases not matched to a gene; V was cut back by 3 bases and J by 6 bases. Germline values: CDR1 MNHEY, CDR2 SMNVEV (reference sequence). The CDR3 is 16 residues long. CDR3 sequence: CASSFDRGAFNSPLHF. The CDR3 coding sequence is TGTGCCAGCAGTTTTGACAGGGGGGCCTTTAATTCACCCCTCCACTTT.

This rearrangement joins TRBV10-3 to TRBJ1-5; the D gene is possibly TRBD1 (5 bases). V gave up 4 bases and J gave up 1 base, with 14 bases separating them. Per the germline V gene, CDR1 is ENHRY and CDR2 is SYGVKD. This CDR3 has 16 amino acids. As DNA, the CDR3 is TGTGCCATCAGTGGGGGCCGGTGGGGAAGCAATCAGCCCCAGCATTTT. This gives the protein CAISGGRWGSNQPQHF.

This chain connects TRBV7-9 to TRBJ1-5; D not resolved. The CDR3 is made up of 12 amino acids. Trimming took off 1 base at V and 6 bases at J, with 4 bases between the two ends. Germline lookup yields CDR1 SEHNR and CDR2 FQNEAQ (reference sequence). CDR3 protein: CASSLDLQPQHF. Here the CDR3 DNA reads TGTGCCAGCAGCTTAGATCTTCAGCCCCAGCATTTT. The full variable domain, completed using reference TRBV7-9 and TRBJ1-5, is DTGVSQNPRHKITKRGQNVTFRCDPISEHNRLYWYRQTLGQGPEFLTYFQNEAQLEKSRLLSDRFSAERPKGSFSTLEIQRTEQGDSAMYLCASSLDLQPQHFGDGTRLSIL.

This clone was found once. The J gene is TRBJ1-1, the V gene TRBV9; the D gene is possibly TRBD1 (5 bases). This CDR3 has 14 amino acids. Germline V gene lookup returns CDR1 SGDLS and CDR2 YYNGEE. V was clipped by 6 bases and J by 4 bases, with 16 bases between them. The CDR3 is CASTPLVQGTEAFF. CDR3 in DNA: TGTGCCAGCACTCCATTAGTCCAGGGCACTGAAGCTTTCTTT.

V and J are TRBV5-5 and TRBJ2-3; a possible D gene is TRBD2 (5 bases). CDR1 is SGHKS, CDR2 YYEKEE, per germline (reference sequence). V was trimmed by 0 bases and J by 3 bases, leaving 8 bases between them. The CDR3 has 14 residues. The CDR3 region is CASSLGLNTDTQYF. In DNA form, the CDR3 reads TGTGCCAGCAGCTTGGGACTAAATACAGATACGCAGTATTTT.

J is TRBJ2-7 and V is TRBV6-1, with D perhaps TRBD2 (6 bases). The CDR3 sequence is 16 residues long. The V end lost 0 bases, the J end lost 4 bases, and 16 bases lay between the germline ends. The germline V gene has CDR1 MNHNS and CDR2 SASEGT. The DNA for the CDR3 is TGTGCCAGCAGTGAAGCGAGACTAGATCAGCCGTACGAGCAGTACTTC. Protein sequence: CASSEARLDQPYEQYF.

The genes are TRBV19 and TRBJ2-1, with D possibly being TRBD1 (5 bases). V was cut by 5 bases and J by 2 bases, with 13 bases left in between. The CDR3 loop spans 15 amino acids. Germline V gives CDR1 LNHDA, CDR2 SQIVND (reference sequence). The CDR3 DNA follows: TGTGCCAGTAGTCTTCGTCAGGGCACCTACAATGAGCAGTTCTTC. Encoded protein: CASSLRQGTYNEQFF.

The V gene is TRBV4-1, the J gene TRBJ2-1, with TRBD2 as a possible D gene (6 bases). The CDR3 loop spans 16 amino acids. Trimming shortened V by 1 base and J by 2 bases, and 12 bases separated the two germline ends. Germline values: CDR1 MGHRA, CDR2 YSYEKL. The CDR3 spells CASSQGSRGTYNEQFF. DNA of the CDR3: TGCGCCAGCAGCCAAGGCTCTCGGGGGACCTACAATGAGCAGTTCTTC.

The chain combines TRBV29-1 with TRBJ2-7, with 9 bases fitting TRBD2. This CDR3 has 13 residues. The germline CDR1 and CDR2 sequences are SQVTM and ANQGSEA. The ends lost 6 bases at V and 2 bases at J; junction bases unmatched: 5. The CDR3 spells CSVAGGRAYEQYF. The CDR3 nucleotides are TGCAGCGTAGCGGGGGGCCGGGCCTACGAGCAGTACTTC.

The CDR3 sequence: CASSPHRGFSPQPQHF. The CDR3, as DNA: TGTGCCAGCAGTCCGCACAGGGGGTTTTCCCCTCAGCCCCAGCATTTT. This rearrangement joins TRBV28 to TRBJ1-5; 8 positions agree with TRBD1. Germline CDR1 is MDHEN and CDR2 is SYDVKM. Unmatched junction bases numbered 12, after V lost 5 bases and J lost 6 bases. The CDR3 is 16 amino acids.